This entry features one T cell receptor (beta chain) sequence. These data come from a study of T cells after somatic rescue of genetic block. Here immunoSEQ multiplex PCR was the method, and the copy in TCRdb shows in-frame clones only, minus some. The sample lists approximately 71,000 clones, 92% seen once, with about 2.9% in the top ten. The germline V gene has CDR1 MNHEY and CDR2 SMNVEV (reference sequence). V dropped 5 bases and J dropped 8 bases, with 15 bases sitting between them. The CDR3 totals 14 residues. The chain joins TRBV27 to TRBJ2-2; D is unresolved. The source of this sequence is a middle-aged man. Sequencing was carried out using peripheral blood mononuclear cells (PBMCs). In DNA, the CDR3 is TGTGCCAGCAGTCAACAGCTGGTGTGGGGGGAGCTGTTTTTT. Protein: CASSQQLVWGELFF.